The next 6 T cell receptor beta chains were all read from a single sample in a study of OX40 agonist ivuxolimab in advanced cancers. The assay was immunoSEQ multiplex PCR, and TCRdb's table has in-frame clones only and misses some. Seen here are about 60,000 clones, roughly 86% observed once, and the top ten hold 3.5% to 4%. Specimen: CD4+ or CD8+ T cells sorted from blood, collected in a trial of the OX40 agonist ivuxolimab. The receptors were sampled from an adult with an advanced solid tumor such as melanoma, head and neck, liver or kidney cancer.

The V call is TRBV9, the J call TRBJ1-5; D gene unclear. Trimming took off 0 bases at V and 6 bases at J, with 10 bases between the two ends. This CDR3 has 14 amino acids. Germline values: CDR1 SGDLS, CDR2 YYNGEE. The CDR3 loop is CASSVVGPGQPQHF. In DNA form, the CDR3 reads TGTGCCAGCAGCGTAGTAGGGCCCGGTCAGCCCCAGCATTTT.

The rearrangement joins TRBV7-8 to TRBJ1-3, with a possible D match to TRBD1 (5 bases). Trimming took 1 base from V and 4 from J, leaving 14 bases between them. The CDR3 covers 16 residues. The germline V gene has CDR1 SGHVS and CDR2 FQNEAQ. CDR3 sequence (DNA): TGTGCCAGCAGCTTAGTGGGGATGGGGCCCGGAAACACCATATATTTT. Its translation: CASSLVGMGPGNTIYF. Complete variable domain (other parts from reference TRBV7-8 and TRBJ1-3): GAGVSQSPRYKVAKRGQDVALRCDPISGHVSLFWYQQALGQGPEFLTYFQNEAQLDKSGLPSDRFFAERPEGSVSTLKIQRTQQEDSAVYLCASSLVGMGPGNTIYFGEGSWLTVV.

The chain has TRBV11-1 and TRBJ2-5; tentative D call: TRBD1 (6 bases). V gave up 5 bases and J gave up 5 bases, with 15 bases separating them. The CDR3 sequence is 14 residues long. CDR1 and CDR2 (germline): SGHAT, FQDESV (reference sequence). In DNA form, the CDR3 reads TGTGCCAGCAGCACAGGACAGCGCGAGGAGACCCAGTACTTC. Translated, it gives CASSTGQREETQYF.

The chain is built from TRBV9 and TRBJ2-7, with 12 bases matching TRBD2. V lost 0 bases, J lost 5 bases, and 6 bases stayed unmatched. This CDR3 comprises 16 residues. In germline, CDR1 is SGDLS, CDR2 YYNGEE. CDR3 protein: CASSVARTSGDDEQYF. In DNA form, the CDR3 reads TGTGCCAGCAGCGTAGCCCGGACTAGCGGGGACGACGAGCAGTACTTC. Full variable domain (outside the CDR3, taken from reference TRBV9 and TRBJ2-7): DSGVTQTPKHLITATGQRVTLRCSPRSGDLSVYWYQQSLDQGLQFLIQYYNGEERAKGNILERFSAQQFPDLHSELNLSSLELGDSALYFCASSVARTSGDDEQYFGPGTRLTVT.

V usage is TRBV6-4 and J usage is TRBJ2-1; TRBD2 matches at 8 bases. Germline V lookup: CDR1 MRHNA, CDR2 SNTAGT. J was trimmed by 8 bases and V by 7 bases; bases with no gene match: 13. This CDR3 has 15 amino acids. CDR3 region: CASTQDGGGRDEQFF. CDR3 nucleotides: TGTGCCAGCACCCAGGACGGGGGGGGCCGTGATGAGCAGTTCTTC.

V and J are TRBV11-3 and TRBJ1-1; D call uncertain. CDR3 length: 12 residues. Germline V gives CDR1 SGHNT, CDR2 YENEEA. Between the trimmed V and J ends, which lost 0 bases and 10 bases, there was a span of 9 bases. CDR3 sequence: CASSLDREGAFF. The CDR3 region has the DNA TGTGCCAGCAGCTTAGATCGCGAGGGAGCTTTCTTT.